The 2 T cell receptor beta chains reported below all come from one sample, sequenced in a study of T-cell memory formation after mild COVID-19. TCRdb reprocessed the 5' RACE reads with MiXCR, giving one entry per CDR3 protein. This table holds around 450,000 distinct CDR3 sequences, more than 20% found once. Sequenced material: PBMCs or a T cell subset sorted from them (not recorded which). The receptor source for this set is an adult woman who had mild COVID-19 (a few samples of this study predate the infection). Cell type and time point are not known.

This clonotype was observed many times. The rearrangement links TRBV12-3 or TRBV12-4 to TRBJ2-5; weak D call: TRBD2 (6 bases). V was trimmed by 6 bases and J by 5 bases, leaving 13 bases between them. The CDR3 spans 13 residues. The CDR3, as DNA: TGTGCCAGCAGCAGACTAGTCCGTGAGACCCAGTACTTC. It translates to CASSRLVRETQYF.

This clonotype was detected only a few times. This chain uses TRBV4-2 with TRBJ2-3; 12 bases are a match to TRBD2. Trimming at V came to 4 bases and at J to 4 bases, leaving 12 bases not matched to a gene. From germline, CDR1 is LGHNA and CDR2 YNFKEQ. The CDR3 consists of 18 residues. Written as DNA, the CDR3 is TGTGCCAGCAGCCGGGCTGCGACTAGCGGGGGCGAAGCAGATACGCAGTATTTT. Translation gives CASSRAATSGGEADTQYF.